These 10 T cell receptor beta chains share one sample of origin, sequenced in a study of vaccination and CD4 T cells after COVID-19. Cultured CD4+ T cell DNA was sequenced using the Oncomine TCR Beta short-read assay. TCRdb reprocessed the PCR reads via MiXCR and lists one record per CDR3 protein. The sample consists of some 7,600 distinct CDR3 sequences, around 42% of them appearing once. Treatment of the sample: roughly 11-day PBMC culture with coronavirus spike peptide pools or control peptides (ViraFEST assay). CD4+ T cells that came from the unexposed donor were collected before the COVID-19 pandemic (2011-2018). Their cognate antigens are unknown. What was sequenced was CD4+ T cells from blood, cultured in vitro. The receptors come from a human donor in good health.

The V gene is TRBV6-5, the J gene TRBJ1-2; D unresolved. CDR3 size: 13 residues. From germline, CDR1 is MNHEY and CDR2 SVGAGI. Trimming pared 3 bases from V and 5 bases from J, leaving 10 bases between. The CDR3 DNA reads as TGTGCCAGCAGTTATCGCGGTCGGTATGGCTACACCTTC. It codes for CASSYRGRYGYTF.

CDR3 bases: TGCAGTGGGGACGAAGGGGTGACAGATACGCAGTATTTT. It specifies CSGDEGVTDTQYF. The J gene is TRBJ2-3, the V gene TRBV29-1; D may be TRBD1 or TRBD2 (5 bases each). The CDR3 is made up of 13 amino acids. Germline V gene lookup returns CDR1 SQVTM and CDR2 ANQGSEA.

This clonotype was counted a few times. The chain links TRBV7-9 to TRBJ2-5, with D hard to call. This CDR3 has 13 amino acids. CDR1 SEHNR and CDR2 FQNEAQ come from the germline V gene (reference sequence). V was cut by 3 bases and J by 5 bases, with 10 bases left in between. As DNA, the CDR3 is TGTGCCAGCAGCTTCGGTAGCTTCGAGACCCAGTACTTC. It codes for CASSFGSFETQYF.

CDR3 coding DNA: TGTGCCAGCAGCCTCGGAGGGGCCCAGCCCCAGCATTTT. Protein product: CASSLGGAQPQHF. The V call is TRBV7-9, the J call TRBJ1-5; perhaps TRBD1 as D (5 bases). V gave up 5 bases and J gave up 7 bases, with 12 bases separating them. The CDR3 is made up of 13 amino acids. Germline V CDR1 and CDR2: SEHNR, FQNEAQ (reference sequence). The variable domain in full, with the rest retrieved from reference TRBV7-9 and TRBJ1-5, is DTGVSQNPRHKITKRGQNVTFRCDPISEHNRLYWYRQTLGQGPEFLTYFQNEAQLEKSRLLSDRFSAERPKGSFSTLEIQRTEQGDSAMYLCASSLGGAQPQHFGDGTRLSIL.

In this sample, this clonotype turned up once. The chain carries TRBV12-3 or TRBV12-4 and TRBJ2-7; D uncertain. The CDR3 is 14 residues long. V lost 3 bases and J 1 base, leaving 10 bases between the germline ends. CDR3 residues: CASSFGYGSYEQYF. CDR3 nucleotides: TGTGCCAGCAGTTTCGGGTACGGATCCTACGAGCAGTACTTC.

This clonotype was detected only a few times. The chain carries TRBV6-4 and TRBJ2-5; 12 nucleotides align to TRBD2. V was clipped by 8 bases and J by 4 bases; unmatched bases: 8. This CDR3 region has 15 residues. From germline, CDR1 is MRHNA and CDR2 SNTAGT. For the CDR3, the DNA is TGTGCCAGCTCACGGACTAGCGGGGAGGCAGAGACCCAGTACTTC. Its translation: CASSRTSGEAETQYF.

This clonotype was seen once. The chain recombines TRBV18 with TRBJ2-6; D is uncertain. The CDR3 has 15 amino acids. With 3 bases removed from V and 4 bases from J, the gap between germline ends came to 10 bases. The germline CDR1 and CDR2 sequences are KGHSH and LQKENI. CDR3 nucleotides: TGTGCCAGCTCACCCGACGTGACAGGGGCCAACGTCCTGACTTTC. As protein: CASSPDVTGANVLTF.

This sequence joins TRBV5-1 and TRBJ2-5; TRBD2 matches 12 bases. This CDR3 comprises 18 residues. After removal of 2 bases from V and 0 bases from J, the junction contained 8 bases not matched to a gene. Germline V lookup: CDR1 SGHRS, CDR2 YFSETQ. The CDR3 sequence is CASSFSLAGGSYQETQYF. DNA for the CDR3: TGCGCCAGCAGCTTCTCACTAGCGGGGGGTTCGTACCAAGAGACCCAGTACTTC. The variable domain in full, completed from reference TRBV5-1 and TRBJ2-5, reads KAGVTQTPRYLIKTRGQQVTLSCSPISGHRSVSWYQQTPGQGLQFLFEYFSETQRNKGNFPGRFSGRQFSNSRSEMNVSTLELGDSALYLCASSFSLAGGSYQETQYFGPGTRLLVL.

This clonotype turned up a few times. The V gene is TRBV7-3, the J gene TRBJ1-2; D ambiguous. V was shortened by 6 bases and J by 0 bases, with 14 bases between the two germline ends. In germline, CDR1 is SGHTA, CDR2 FQGTGA. This CDR3 region has 15 residues. CDR3 in amino acids: CASSYGPAANYGYTF. CDR3 sequence (DNA): TGTGCCAGCAGTTACGGACCGGCAGCTAACTATGGCTACACCTTC.

The chain has TRBV6-1 and TRBJ2-1, with 7 nucleotides matching TRBD2. Trimming at V came to 6 bases and at J to 8 bases, leaving 1 base not matched to a gene. Germline lookup yields CDR1 MNHNS and CDR2 SASEGT. This CDR3 has 11 residues. The CDR3 protein is CASSGLDEQFF. In DNA form, the CDR3 reads TGTGCCAGCAGCGGACTAGATGAGCAGTTCTTC.